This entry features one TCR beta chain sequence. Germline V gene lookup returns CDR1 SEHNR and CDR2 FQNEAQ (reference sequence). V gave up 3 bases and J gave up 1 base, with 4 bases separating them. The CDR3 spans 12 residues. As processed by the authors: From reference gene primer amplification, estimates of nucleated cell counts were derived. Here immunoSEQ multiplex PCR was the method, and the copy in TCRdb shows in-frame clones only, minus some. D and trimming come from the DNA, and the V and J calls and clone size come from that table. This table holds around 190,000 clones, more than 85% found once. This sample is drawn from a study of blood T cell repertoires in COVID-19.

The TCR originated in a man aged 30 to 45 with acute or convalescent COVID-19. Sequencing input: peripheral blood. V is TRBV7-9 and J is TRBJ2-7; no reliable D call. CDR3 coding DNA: TGTGCCAGCAGCTTTATATCCTACGAGCAGTACTTC. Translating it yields CASSFISYEQYF.